These 24 T cell receptor beta chains share one sample of origin, sequenced in a study of Ad26.COV2.S vaccination and SARS-CoV-2 variants. The repertoire was sequenced with immunoSEQ multiplex PCR; TCRdb's copy has only in-frame clones and lacks some. The sample consists of about 400,000 clones, roughly 80% of them appearing once. The treatment is: 15 to 20 received Ad26.COV2.S at low or high dose, single or two shots; five or six received placebo; per-sample allocation not given. All samples were drawn on day 63, counting from the first vaccine or placebo injection. The starting material was peripheral blood, obtained in a trial of Ad26.COV2.S vaccine versus placebo. These TCRs come from a person aged 18-65 years who received the Ad26.COV2.S COVID-19 vaccine or a placebo.

The V gene is TRBV2, the J gene TRBJ1-1; TRBD1 aligns across 10 bases. CDR3 size: 14 residues. The V segment lost 6 bases and the J segment 1 base; nucleotides outside the gene matches: 2. Germline-derived CDR1 and CDR2 are SNHLY and FYNNEI. CDR3 in DNA: TGTGCCAGCAGCCGACAGGGGGCGAACACTGAAGCTTTCTTT. It codes for CASSRQGANTEAFF. The variable domain in full, with the rest retrieved from reference TRBV2 and TRBJ1-1, is EPEVTQTPSHQVTQMGQEVILRCVPISNHLYFYWYRQILGQKVEFLVSFYNNEISEKSEIFDDQFSVERPDGSNFTLKIRSTKLEDSAMYFCASSRQGANTEAFFGQGTRLTVV.

The CDR3 sequence: CASSLNSSGASTQYF. CDR3 nucleotide sequence: TGTGCCAGCAGCTTAAATTCTAGCGGGGCCTCTACGCAGTATTTT. The chain combines TRBV7-3 with TRBJ2-3; 9 bases line up with TRBD2. CDR3 length: 15 amino acids. Germline CDR1 SGHTA, CDR2 FQGTGA. Trimming removed 1 base from V and 8 bases from J; junction bases left unmatched: 7. Full variable domain (missing parts from reference TRBV7-3 and TRBJ2-3): GAGVSQTPSNKVTEKGKYVELRCDPISGHTALYWYRQSLGQGPEFLIYFQGTGAADDSGLPNDRFFAVRPEGSVSTLKIQRTERGDSAVYLCASSLNSSGASTQYFGPGTRLTVL.

The chain recombines TRBV5-5 with TRBJ1-3, with D hard to call. Germline CDR1 is SGHKS and CDR2 is YYEKEE (reference sequence). CDR3 length equals 14 residues. V was pared by 2 bases and J by 0 bases, with 6 bases between. The CDR3 DNA sequence: TGTGCCAGCAGCTTAGCAGGCTCTGGAAACACCATATATTTT. It yields the protein CASSLAGSGNTIYF.

As for this clone: The junction shows a germline mismatch at one end, possibly a read error. This chain uses TRBV11-3 with TRBJ1-2, with a weak D call TRBD1 (6 bases). CDR3 length: 11 residues. Germline loops: CDR1 SGHNT, CDR2 YENEEA. Written as DNA, the CDR3 is TGTGCCAGCAGCCCTTCCGGGACACCTTCCTTC. Amino acids: CASSPSGTPSF.

The V and J genes are TRBV19 and TRBJ1-5, with TRBD1 matching over 8 bases. The CDR3 length is 13 residues. Looked up from germline, CDR1 is LNHDA and CDR2 is SQIVND (reference sequence). The junction had 2 bases not matched to a gene; V was cut back by 5 bases and J by 5 bases. CDR3: CASSRTGHQPQHF. DNA for the CDR3: TGTGCCAGTAGTCGGACAGGGCATCAGCCCCAGCATTTT.

This chain joins TRBV27 and TRBJ1-5; D gene unclear. Germline CDR1 is MNHEY and CDR2 is SMNVEV (reference sequence). V was shortened by 6 bases and J by 4 bases, with 13 bases between the two germline ends. The CDR3 totals 14 residues. This CDR3 reads CASRGSIGNQPQHF. CDR3 sequence (DNA): TGTGCCAGCAGGGGGTCAATAGGGAATCAGCCCCAGCATTTT.

V usage is TRBV9 and J usage is TRBJ1-2, with D maybe TRBD1 (5 bases). CDR1 SGDLS and CDR2 YYNGEE come from the germline V gene. The CDR3 covers 14 residues. Trimming removed 3 bases from V and 5 bases from J, with 14 bases in between. CDR3 in amino acids: CASSGVQGGYGYTF. CDR3 nucleotides: TGTGCCAGCAGCGGCGTGCAGGGAGGGTATGGCTACACCTTC.

The V and J genes are TRBV5-4 and TRBJ1-1; TRBD1 matches at 7 bases. The CDR3 has 13 amino acids. V was pared by 2 bases and J by 10 bases, with 8 bases of the junction left unmatched. The germline CDR1 and CDR2 sequences are SGHNT and YYREEE (reference sequence). CDR3 DNA sequence: TGTGCCAGCAGCTTAGATTCGGCAGGGGGAGCTTTCTTT. Translating gives CASSLDSAGGAFF.

This rearrangement joins TRBV18 to TRBJ1-2; D perhaps matches TRBD1 (6 bases). V lost 3 bases and J lost 2, with 13 bases in between. Germline V gene data show CDR1 as KGHSH and CDR2 as LQKENI. The CDR3 spans 15 residues. DNA of the CDR3: TGTGCCAGCTCACCGCAGGGACAACCCAACTATGGCTACACCTTC. Its protein product is CASSPQGQPNYGYTF.

The chain has TRBV2 and TRBJ2-1, with D uncertain. The CDR3 runs to 11 residues. The germline gives CDR1 SNHLY, CDR2 FYNNEI. V was pared by 4 bases and J by 10 bases, with 8 bases between. CDR3 coding DNA: TGTGCCAGCAGTGGAGAACCCGAGCAGTTCTTC. It is translated as CASSGEPEQFF.

V and J are TRBV5-4 and TRBJ1-3; D is possibly TRBD1 (5 bases). V was pared by 4 bases and J by 0 bases, with 11 bases between. The germline gives CDR1 SGHNT, CDR2 YYREEE (reference sequence). CDR3 length: 15 residues. DNA for the CDR3: TGTGCCAGCAGCCCGGGACGGCTCTCTGGAAACACCATATATTTT. Protein: CASSPGRLSGNTIYF.

The count of this clone is one. The CDR3 region is CASSIGTGFVSGNTIYF. The CDR3 coding sequence is TGTGCCAGTAGTATTGGGACAGGTTTTGTCTCTGGAAACACCATATATTTT. The gene calls are TRBV19 and TRBJ1-3; the match to TRBD1 covers 8 bases. Germline V gene sequence: CDR1 LNHDA, CDR2 SQIVND (reference sequence). With V trimmed by 3 bases and J by 0 bases, 7 bases remained unmatched. The CDR3 is 17 residues long.

The rearrangement uses TRBV11-2 and TRBJ2-1; TRBD2 matches 7 bases. From germline, CDR1 is SGHAT and CDR2 FQNNGV. V was pared by 5 bases and J by 6 bases, with 13 bases of the junction left unmatched. The CDR3 length is 16 residues. CDR3 loop: CASSLSGGRIGNEQFF. The CDR3, as DNA: TGTGCCAGCAGCCTCAGCGGCGGGAGAATCGGCAATGAGCAGTTCTTC.

In nucleotides, the CDR3 is TGTGCCAGCAGCTTAATAGGCAATTCCTACGAGCAGTACTTC. Translated, it gives CASSLIGNSYEQYF. This chain uses TRBV11-2 with TRBJ2-7; D gene unclear. Germline CDR1 and CDR2: SGHAT and FQNNGV. The CDR3 has 14 residues. The V and J ends lost 2 bases and 1 base respectively, with 9 bases between them.

The V call is TRBV10-3, the J call TRBJ2-3; 11 bases agree with TRBD2. Germline lookup yields CDR1 ENHRY and CDR2 SYGVKD. The CDR3 totals 18 residues. The trim removed 2 bases at V and 0 bases at J, leaving 7 bases unmatched. CDR3 nucleotides: TGTGCCATCAGTGAGGGTCCGGGACTAGCGGAAAGCACAGATACGCAGTATTTT. The encoded protein is CAISEGPGLAESTDTQYF.

The V and J genes are TRBV7-9 and TRBJ1-2; no firm D call. V shed 4 bases and J shed 4 bases, with 10 bases lying between them. The CDR3 has 13 residues. Looked up from germline, CDR1 is SEHNR and CDR2 is FQNEAQ (reference sequence). CDR3 loop: CASSSAEVYGYTF. In nucleotides, the CDR3 is TGTGCCAGCAGCTCCGCCGAGGTCTATGGCTACACCTTC.

The chain has TRBV20-1 and TRBJ1-4; D unresolved. The germline gives CDR1 DFQATT, CDR2 SNEGSKA (reference sequence). V gave up 3 bases and J gave up 4 bases, with 9 bases separating them. The CDR3 runs to 13 residues. The CDR3 DNA reads as TGCAGTGCTAGTGGTGGGCTTAATGAAAAACTGTTTTTT. Residues: CSASGGLNEKLFF.

The chain links TRBV3-1 (or the pseudogene TRBV3-2) to TRBJ1-3; the D is unclear. The CDR3 consists of 15 residues. Germline V gene lookup returns CDR1 LGHDT and CDR2 YNNKEL (reference sequence). With 3 bases removed from V and 4 bases from J, the gap between germline ends came to 13 bases. The DNA for the CDR3 is TGTGCCAGCAGCCATCGGAGAGGCCTGGGAAACACCATATATTTT. The encoded protein is CASSHRRGLGNTIYF.

The chain combines TRBV4-2 with TRBJ2-4; TRBD2 matches at 14 bases. The CDR3 loop spans 17 amino acids. J gave up 3 bases and V 5 bases, and 6 bases lay outside the gene matches. Per germline, CDR1 LGHNA and CDR2 YNFKEQ. The CDR3 spells CASSKGLAGDGKNIQYF. CDR3 coding DNA: TGTGCCAGCAGCAAGGGACTAGCGGGAGATGGCAAAAACATTCAGTACTTC.

The chain recombines TRBV6-5 with TRBJ1-5, with 7 bases aligning to TRBD1. The germline gives CDR1 MNHEY, CDR2 SVGAGI. V shed 4 bases, J shed 7 bases, and the junction held 10 bases outside the gene matches. This CDR3 spans 15 amino acids. The CDR3: CASSSADRRGQPQHF. In DNA form, the CDR3 reads TGTGCCAGCAGTTCAGCGGACAGGCGGGGACAGCCCCAGCATTTT.

The CDR3 sequence: CASLVRWGGGEQYF. In DNA form, the CDR3 reads TGTGCCAGCCTCGTAAGGTGGGGAGGAGGCGAGCAGTACTTC. The J gene is TRBJ2-7, the V gene TRBV5-5, with TRBD2 as a possible D gene (6 bases). Germline CDR1 is SGHKS and CDR2 is YYEKEE (reference sequence). The CDR3 covers 14 residues. V lost 7 bases and J 6 bases, leaving 20 bases between the germline ends.

The chain's CDR3 is CASSQEPPETLNTEAFF. In DNA form, the CDR3 reads TGCGCCAGCAGCCAAGAGCCCCCAGAAACCTTGAACACTGAAGCTTTCTTT. J is TRBJ1-1 and V is TRBV4-1; D is undetermined. The CDR3 loop spans 17 amino acids. V was cut by 0 bases and J by 0 bases, with 14 bases left in between. Germline assignment: CDR1 MGHRA and CDR2 YSYEKL.

This clone was found once. The CDR3, as DNA: TGTGCCAGTAGTGGACAGTCGGTGGCCCCAAATTCACCCCTCCACTTT. This translates into CASSGQSVAPNSPLHF. This chain joins TRBV19 and TRBJ1-6; maybe TRBD1 (6 bases). Per the germline V gene, CDR1 is LNHDA and CDR2 is SQIVND (reference sequence). The V gene lost 5 bases and the J gene lost 7 bases, with 18 bases spanning the gap. This CDR3 comprises 16 residues.

The gene calls are TRBV2 and TRBJ1-3; TRBD1 might be the D (6 bases). The germline V gene encodes CDR1 SNHLY and CDR2 FYNNEI. The V gene lost 4 bases and the J gene lost 2 bases, with 9 bases spanning the gap. The CDR3 covers 14 residues. The CDR3 is CASSGTGTGNTIYF. The CDR3 DNA sequence: TGTGCCAGCAGTGGTACAGGGACTGGAAACACCATATATTTT.